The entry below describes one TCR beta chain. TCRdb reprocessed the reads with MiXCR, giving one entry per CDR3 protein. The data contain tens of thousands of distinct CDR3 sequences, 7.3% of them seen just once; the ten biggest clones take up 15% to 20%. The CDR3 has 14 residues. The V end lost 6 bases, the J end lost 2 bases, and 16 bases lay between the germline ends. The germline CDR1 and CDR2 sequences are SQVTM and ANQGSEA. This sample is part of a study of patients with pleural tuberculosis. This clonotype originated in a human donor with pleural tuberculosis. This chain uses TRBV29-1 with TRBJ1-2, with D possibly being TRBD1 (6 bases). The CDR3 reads CSVVGGATNYGYTF. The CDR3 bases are TGCAGCGTCGTAGGGGGGGCGACGAACTATGGCTACACCTTC.